The source of this T cell receptor (beta chain) is a study of graft-versus-host responses after intestinal transplantation. For the study at large: Multivisceral, liver-intestinal, or isolated intestinal grafts were transplanted into recipients. Study-level results: Maximum circulating GvH clone levels tracked with early post-transplant HvG decreases. Graft-versus-host to host-versus-graft clonal ratios in allografts were high in patients with graft-donor T cell macrochimerism.

Per germline, CDR1 SGDLS and CDR2 YYNGEE. Trimming removed 0 bases from V and 4 bases from J, with 11 bases in between. There are 15 residues in the CDR3. Points on this clone: Its antigen is currently unknown.

TCRdb keeps only in-frame clones here, not all; method: immunoSEQ multiplex PCR. The data contain approximately 82,000 clones, 91% of them singletons. The TCR sequence derives from a human donor who received an intestinal transplant. The gene calls are TRBV9 and TRBJ1-3, with D possibly TRBD1 on 6 matching bases. The sequencing here drew on unstimulated CD4+ T cells sorted from spleen or lymph node cells, taken before intestinal transplant. The DNA of the CDR3 is TGTGCCAGCAGCGTAGGGCAGGGGACGGGAAACACCATATATTTT. This encodes CASSVGQGTGNTIYF. Supplemented by reference TRBV9 and TRBJ1-3, the full variable domain reads DSGVTQTPKHLITATGQRVTLRCSPRSGDLSVYWYQQSLDQGLQFLIQYYNGEERAKGNILERFSAQQFPDLHSELNLSSLELGDSALYFCASSVGQGTGNTIYFGEGSWLTVV.